A selection of T cell receptor beta chains follows, all from one sample in a study of monozygotic twins with inflammatory bowel disease. Following a re-call of the 5' RACE reads, TCRdb has one entry per CDR3 protein and lacks DNA. The sample totals 310,000 or so distinct CDR3 sequences; its top ten clones hold 2%. Sequenced material: blood. The receptors were gathered from a human donor with ulcerative colitis or Crohn's disease, or a healthy co-twin of an affected twin (not recorded which). The CDR3 runs from the conserved cysteine through the conserved F or W. Fields, in order: CDR3 protein, J gene, V gene.

CASSQDRAGVGTDTQYF TRBJ2-3 TRBV4-1
CASSSGARNTEAFF TRBJ1-1 TRBV5-1
CATSTLGLAGSEQFF TRBJ2-1 TRBV24-1
CASIPRTSSYNEQFF TRBJ2-1 TRBV12-3/TRBV12-4
CASSLAPGTGEQFF TRBJ2-1 TRBV5-1
CATSWGTPDATF TRBJ1-2 TRBV19
CSARPSPGGYTF TRBJ1-2 TRBV20-1
CSAWPGQGYEQYF TRBJ2-7 TRBV20-1
CSASETGGGRLTDTQYF TRBJ2-3 TRBV20-1
CASTLGRPGNYGYTF TRBJ1-2 TRBV9
CASGLQGKETQYF TRBJ2-5 TRBV12-5
CASLGAPSTANVLTF TRBJ2-6 TRBV5-6
CASSLGLAGDTGELFF TRBJ2-2 TRBV12-3/TRBV12-4
CASSQTLANVEGGANVLTF TRBJ2-6 TRBV4-2
CSVGSPDTQYF TRBJ2-3 TRBV20-1
CASSPTGDAGPDTQYF TRBJ2-3 TRBV18
CASSQDRGSTGELFF TRBJ2-2 TRBV4-2
CASSPAQAHGYEQYF TRBJ2-7 TRBV28
CASSSARNEQFF TRBJ2-1 TRBV7-2
CASRLGEGSNLGPQHF TRBJ1-5 TRBV7-9
CSARDRGHYEQYF TRBJ2-7 TRBV20-1
CASSFPLSVRGGAVQQFF TRBJ2-1 TRBV28
CASSYSGVVETQYF TRBJ2-5 TRBV6-5
CASSLGPLTGELFF TRBJ2-2 TRBV7-2
CASSLFSTMKQFF TRBJ2-1 TRBV5-4
CASSFGQGAEAFF TRBJ1-1 TRBV12-3/TRBV12-4
CASSFVSANTEAFF TRBJ1-1 TRBV5-6
CASSLLTGREQYF TRBJ2-7 TRBV28
CASSASQGRYEQYF TRBJ2-7 TRBV5-1
CSAPGQGAQHF TRBJ1-5 TRBV20-1
CASGPSDLYYEQYF TRBJ2-7 TRBV12-3/TRBV12-4
CASSLRLREAFF TRBJ1-1 TRBV7-2
CASRPTGTGYNEQFF TRBJ2-1 TRBV7-9
CASSLGPTGIHQPQHF TRBJ1-5 TRBV5-1
CASSLVVAKYYEQYF TRBJ2-7 TRBV5-5
CASSFFLRERVHYEQYF TRBJ2-7 TRBV7-2
CASSLRGLAGELFF TRBJ2-2 TRBV12-3/TRBV12-4
CSARVDQISYNEQFF TRBJ2-1 TRBV20-1